Listed below are T cell receptor beta chains from one sample, sequenced in a study of cytomegalovirus exposure and HLA in healthy donors. Measured with immunoSEQ multiplex PCR; TCRdb has only the in-frame clones, and not every one. The sample features 100,000 to 150,000 clones, with roughly 2% in its top ten. The specimen was PBMCs. Every receptor here comes from a man in his forties in good health and CMV-seronegative. Each CDR3 is given with its conserved first and last residue. A D gene is named only where the DNA matches it firmly.

D	V	J	length	CDR3
-	TRBV7-2	TRBJ2-1	16	CASSLARASPYNEQFF
-	TRBV4-2	TRBJ2-7	14	CASSQGDNSYEQYF
-	TRBV11-2	TRBJ1-5	15	CASSLEGQGNQPQHF
-	TRBV4-2	TRBJ1-3	16	CASSQEVVGAGNTIYF
TRBD2	TRBV7-2	TRBJ2-5	17	CASSLAYRGSLQETQYF
-	TRBV27	TRBJ2-7	14	CASPLKRASYEQYF
-	TRBV4-1	TRBJ2-1	12	CASRQEGNEQFF
-	TRBV2	TRBJ2-7	14	CASRPSRLVHEQYF
-	TRBV21-1	TRBJ1-3	18	CASSKARQGRLSGNTIYF
TRBD1	TRBV27	TRBJ1-1	17	CASSQRQGSLAGTEAFF
-	TRBV27	TRBJ2-4	13	CASRDSPANIQYF
TRBD2	TRBV10-1	TRBJ2-5	15	CASSSPAGVGETQYF
TRBD2	TRBV7-9	TRBJ2-7	14	CASSLLAGVGEQYF
TRBD1	TRBV6-6	TRBJ2-1	15	CASSPGQEINNEQFF
-	TRBV5-5	TRBJ1-5	15	CASSLDNNSNQPQHF
-	TRBV30	TRBJ1-4	16	CAWSSPRGEGNEKLFF
TRBD2	TRBV19	TRBJ2-1	17	CASSIIGPSGRAGEQFF
TRBD2	TRBV15	TRBJ2-7	14	CAASRDGTSLLQYF
-	TRBV5-1	TRBJ1-4	14	CASSPGFTNEKLFF
TRBD1	TRBV6-1	TRBJ1-1	15	CASSEGVGRGLEAFF
TRBD2	TRBV29-1	TRBJ2-3	16	CSVDTWGTSGTDTQYF
TRBD2	TRBV28	TRBJ2-1	13	CASRERGDNEQFF
-	TRBV28	TRBJ2-7	15	CASNAPTGSPFEQYF
TRBD2	TRBV27	TRBJ2-7	14	CASSGTSASYEQYF
TRBD1	TRBV18	TRBJ1-2	15	CASSRDRESLYGYTF
-	TRBV27	TRBJ2-1	14	CASRSQAQLPEQFF
TRBD1	TRBV14	TRBJ1-2	16	CASSLGGQGTNYGYTF
-	TRBV27	TRBJ2-7	14	CATTQRDFPYEQYF
-	TRBV28	TRBJ1-2	12	CASRASSYGYTF
TRBD1	TRBV4-1	TRBJ2-4	17	CASSQGTGAEVKNIQYF
-	TRBV27	TRBJ2-7	15	CASSPSGVADYEQYF
TRBD2	TRBV7-8	TRBJ2-3	17	CASSPSSGRASRLTQYF
-	TRBV5-4	TRBJ1-1	14	CASSQGQERVEAFF
-	TRBV21-1	TRBJ2-3	16	CASSIPTSGRTDTQYF
TRBD1	TRBV5-5	TRBJ1-1	15	CASSPAGTGLTEAFF
-	TRBV21-1	TRBJ2-5	16	CASSKGLAEAQETQYF
TRBD2	TRBV20-1	TRBJ2-1	11	CSAGLAAEQFF
TRBD2	TRBV30	TRBJ2-7	11	CAWSTKGTINF
-	TRBV27	TRBJ2-7	13	CASSLAGSYEQYF
TRBD2	TRBV6-5	TRBJ2-1	16	CASSYGLAARGNEQFF
TRBD1	TRBV11-3	TRBJ1-2	16	CASSLGRDRGLHGYTF
TRBD1	TRBV19	TRBJ2-7	15	CASSVTGRTGSEQYF
TRBD2	TRBV2	-	14	CASSEDRLASEQYF
TRBD1	TRBV6-6	-	15	CASSSGTGKGYEQYF
-	TRBV5-1	TRBJ1-3	14	CASSSQGRGNTIYF
-	TRBV7-6	TRBJ1-1	15	CASSLIYSADTEAFF
TRBD1	TRBV5-1	TRBJ1-1	15	CASSLGTGIKTEAFF
-	TRBV2	TRBJ1-2	14	CASTLQGKLDGYTF
TRBD2	TRBV28	TRBJ2-5	15	CAGSLRAGGGETQYF
-	TRBV4-1	TRBJ2-7	14	CASSPTGEGYEQYF
TRBD2	TRBV10-3	TRBJ2-2	17	CAISESGLAGAHGELFF
-	TRBV27	TRBJ2-1	17	CASSRRSGFAGYNEQFF
-	TRBV6-5	TRBJ1-1	11	CATRLGAEAFF